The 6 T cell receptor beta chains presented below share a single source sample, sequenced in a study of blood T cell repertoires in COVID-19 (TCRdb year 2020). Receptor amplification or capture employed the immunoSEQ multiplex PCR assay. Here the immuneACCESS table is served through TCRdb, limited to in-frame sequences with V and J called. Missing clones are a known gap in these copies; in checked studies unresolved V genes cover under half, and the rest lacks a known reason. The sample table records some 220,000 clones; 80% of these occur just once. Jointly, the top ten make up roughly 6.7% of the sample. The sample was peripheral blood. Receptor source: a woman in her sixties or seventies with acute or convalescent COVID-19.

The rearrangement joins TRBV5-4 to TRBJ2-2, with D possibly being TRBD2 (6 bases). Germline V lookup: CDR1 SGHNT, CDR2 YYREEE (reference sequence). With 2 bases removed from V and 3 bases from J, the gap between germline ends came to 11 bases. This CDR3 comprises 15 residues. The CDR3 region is CASSLGGYHTGELFF. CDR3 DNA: TGTGCCAGCAGCTTAGGAGGGTATCACACCGGGGAGCTGTTTTTT.

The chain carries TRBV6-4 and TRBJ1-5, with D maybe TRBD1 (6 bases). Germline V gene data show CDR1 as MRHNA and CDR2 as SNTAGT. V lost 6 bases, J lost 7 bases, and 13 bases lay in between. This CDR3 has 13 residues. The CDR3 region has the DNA TGTGCCAGCAGAACAGGGCCCCGGCAGCCCCAGCATTTT. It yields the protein CASRTGPRQPQHF.

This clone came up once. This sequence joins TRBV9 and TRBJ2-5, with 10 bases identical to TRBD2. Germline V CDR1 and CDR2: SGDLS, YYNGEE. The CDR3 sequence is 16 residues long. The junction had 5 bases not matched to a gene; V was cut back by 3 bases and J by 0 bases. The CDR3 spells CASSELAGTYQETQYF. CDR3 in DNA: TGTGCCAGCAGCGAACTAGCGGGGACGTACCAAGAGACCCAGTACTTC.

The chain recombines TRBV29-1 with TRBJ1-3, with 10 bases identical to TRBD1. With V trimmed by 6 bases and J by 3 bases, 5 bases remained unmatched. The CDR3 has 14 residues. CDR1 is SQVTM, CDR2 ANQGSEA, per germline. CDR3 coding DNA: TGCAGCGTAACCGGGACAGGGGTTGGAAACACCATATATTTT. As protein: CSVTGTGVGNTIYF.

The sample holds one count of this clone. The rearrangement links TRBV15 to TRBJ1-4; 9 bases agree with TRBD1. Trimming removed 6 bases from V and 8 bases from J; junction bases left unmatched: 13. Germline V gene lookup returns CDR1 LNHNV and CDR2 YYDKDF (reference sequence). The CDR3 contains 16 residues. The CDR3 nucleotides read TGTGCCACCAGTCCCGGGACAGGGTTGGGGATGGAAAAACTGTTTTTT. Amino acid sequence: CATSPGTGLGMEKLFF.

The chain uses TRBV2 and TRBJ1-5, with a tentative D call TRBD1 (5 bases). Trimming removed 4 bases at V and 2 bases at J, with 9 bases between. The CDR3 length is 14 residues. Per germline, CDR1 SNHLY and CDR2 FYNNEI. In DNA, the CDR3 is TGTGCCAGCAGTGCCGCGACAGGCAATCAGCCCCAGCATTTT. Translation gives CASSAATGNQPQHF.